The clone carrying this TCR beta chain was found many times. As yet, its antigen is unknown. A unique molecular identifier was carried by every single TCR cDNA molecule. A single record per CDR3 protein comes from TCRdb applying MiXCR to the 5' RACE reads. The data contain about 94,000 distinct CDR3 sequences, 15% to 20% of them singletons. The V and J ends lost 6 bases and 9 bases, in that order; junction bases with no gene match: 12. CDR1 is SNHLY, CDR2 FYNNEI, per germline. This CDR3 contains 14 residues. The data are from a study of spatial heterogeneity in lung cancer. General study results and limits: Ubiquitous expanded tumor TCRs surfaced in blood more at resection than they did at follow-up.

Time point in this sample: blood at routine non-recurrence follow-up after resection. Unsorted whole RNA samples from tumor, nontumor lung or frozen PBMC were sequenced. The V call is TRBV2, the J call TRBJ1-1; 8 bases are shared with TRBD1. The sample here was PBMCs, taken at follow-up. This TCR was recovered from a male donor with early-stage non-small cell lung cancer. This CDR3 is CASREQGAQSQAFF. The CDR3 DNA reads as TGTGCCAGCAGAGAGCAGGGGGCGCAATCCCAAGCTTTCTTT.